A selection of T cell receptor beta chains follows, all from one sample in a study of T cell responses to AZD1222 COVID-19 vaccine. Data came from immunoSEQ multiplex PCR; TCRdb stores just in-frame clones and leaves some out. The table lists about 120,000 clones, about 89% of them singletons. Source: peripheral blood, taken 28 days after the second AZD1222 dose. The receptor set was obtained from an adult who received the AZD1222 COVID-19 vaccine. CDR3s include the opening cysteine and the closing phenylalanine or tryptophan. Fields, in order: clone size, J gene, D gene, V gene, CDR3 DNA, CDR3 protein. D genes are given only for firm matches. Not all rows give a size; the values are once, few, many and, for expanded clones, a class.

>-|TRBJ1-1|-|TRBV15
TGTGCCACCAGCACAAGGGGGTATAGAGCTTTCTTT
CATSTRGYRAFF
>few|TRBJ2-7|TRBD2|TRBV7-8
TGTGCCAGCAGCTTAGCTAGCGGGAGTTTTTTCATCCACGAGCAGTACTTC
CASSLASGSFFIHEQYF
>-|TRBJ1-1|TRBD1|TRBV13
TGTGCCAGCAGCTCGCCGGGACAGTTGAACACTGAAGCTTTCTTT
CASSSPGQLNTEAFF
>-|TRBJ2-1|TRBD1|TRBV5-1
TGCGCCAGCAGCTTGAGACAGGGTGGCGAGCAGTTCTTC
CASSLRQGGEQFF
>-|TRBJ2-7|TRBD2|TRBV4-2
TGTGCCAGCAGCCAAGATTTACTAGCGGGAGTCAACGAGCAGTACTTC
CASSQDLLAGVNEQYF
>-|TRBJ2-1|-|TRBV29-1
TGCAGCGCAGAGGGGGACCAGAGACGGAATGAGCAGTTCTTC
CSAEGDQRRNEQFF
>few|TRBJ2-2|-|TRBV28
TGTGCCAGCAGGATACTCGCGAACACCGGGGAGCTGTTTTTT
CASRILANTGELFF
>-|TRBJ2-7|TRBD1|TRBV27
TGTGCCAGCAGTTTAACTGGGACAGGGGGCGGATACGAGCAGTACTTC
CASSLTGTGGGYEQYF
>-|TRBJ2-7|-|TRBV18
TGTGCCAGCTCTGCACAGGGCTACGAGCAGTACTTC
CASSAQGYEQYF
>-|TRBJ1-3|-|TRBV9
TGTGCCAGCAGCGTAGGCAGGGATGACACCATATATTTT
CASSVGRDDTIYF
>-|TRBJ2-1|TRBD2|TRBV19
TGTGCCAGTAGACCCCAGACTAGCGGGAGCAATGAGCAGTTCTTC
CASRPQTSGSNEQFF
>-|TRBJ2-5|-|TRBV10-2
TGCGCCAGCAGTCGGACTACCAAACAAGAGACCCAGTACTTC
CASSRTTKQETQYF
>-|TRBJ2-1|-|TRBV19
TGTGCCAGTAGCACAGCCCCCCGCGGCAACGAGCAGTTCTTC
CASSTAPRGNEQFF
>-|TRBJ1-2|-|TRBV15
TGTGCCACCAGCAGAGACAGCGTGGGTGGCTGGGGCTACACCTTC
CATSRDSVGGWGYTF
>-|TRBJ2-5|-|TRBV5-4
TGTGCCAGCAGCTTGGTGGGACCCAGAGAGACCCAGTACTTC
CASSLVGPRETQYF
>-|TRBJ2-7|TRBD1|TRBV6-5
TGTGCCAGCAGTTTACAGGGGTACGAGCAGTACTTC
CASSLQGYEQYF
>-|TRBJ2-2|-|TRBV5-4
TGTGCCAGCAGCCAGGACTTTGCGAACACCGGGGAGCTGTTTTTT
CASSQDFANTGELFF
>-|TRBJ2-1|-|TRBV6-4
TGTGCCAGCAGTGTCTACGCTAGCCACAATGAGCAGTTCTTC
CASSVYASHNEQFF
>-|TRBJ2-3|TRBD2|TRBV19
TGTGCCAGTAGTAGCGGGAGGGTACGAACAGATACGCAGTATTTT
CASSSGRVRTDTQYF
>-|TRBJ2-7|-|TRBV11-2
TGTGCCAGCAGCTCCCCCGAGGGGCTTAGTTACCCCTACGAGCAGTACTTC
CASSSPEGLSYPYEQYF
>-|TRBJ2-2|-|TRBV5-1
TGCGCCAGCAGCCTAAGTTACACCGGGGAGCTGTTTTTT
CASSLSYTGELFF
>-|TRBJ1-5|-|TRBV21-1
TGTGCCAGGGACACAGATCAGCCCCAGCATTTT
CARDTDQPQHF
>once|TRBJ1-4|-|TRBV30
TGTGCCTGGAGTGTACGGGAACAGGGTGGGGAAAAACTGTTTTTT
CAWSVREQGGEKLFF
>-|TRBJ2-6|-|TRBV2
TGTGCCAGCAGTGAAGCTCTACCTGGGGCCAACGTCCTGACTTTC
CASSEALPGANVLTF
>-|TRBJ2-1|-|TRBV18
TGTGCCAGCTCACTTATGCCGGGGATGCGGGGCAATGAGCAGTTCTTC
CASSLMPGMRGNEQFF
>-|TRBJ2-7|TRBD2|TRBV27
TGTGCCAGCAGTGGCCGGGACTATCCCTACGAGCAGTACTTC
CASSGRDYPYEQYF
>-|TRBJ1-2|-|TRBV4-1
TGCGCCAGCAGCCAAGTCAGGGTAAATGAGGACTATGGCTACACCTTC
CASSQVRVNEDYGYTF
>-|TRBJ2-1|-|TRBV6-5
TGTGCCAGCAGTTACGTGGATGAGCAGTTCTTC
CASSYVDEQFF
>-|TRBJ1-2|-|TRBV6-1
TGTGCCAGCAGTGAAGAAGGGAACTATGGCTACACCTTC
CASSEEGNYGYTF
>-|TRBJ2-7|TRBD2|TRBV19
TGTGCCAGTAGTATAAACCCCGGGGGGGCCGCGCCTAAATACTTC
CASSINPGGAAPKYF
>-|TRBJ2-4|-|TRBV13
TGTGCCAGCAGCGGGAGCCCAAACATTCAGTACTTC
CASSGSPNIQYF
>-|TRBJ1-3|-|TRBV5-8
TGTGCCAGCAGCTTGACGGGGAGGAACACCATATATTTT
CASSLTGRNTIYF
>-|TRBJ1-1|TRBD1|TRBV7-3
TGTGCCAGCAGCTCCATACTCAGACAGGGGAACACTGAAGCTTTCTTT
CASSSILRQGNTEAFF
>-|TRBJ2-2|-|TRBV5-1
TGCGCCAGCAGTGCGGCAAACACCGGGGAGCTGTTTTTT
CASSAANTGELFF
>-|TRBJ2-1|TRBD2|TRBV14
TGTGCCAGCAGCCGGGCTAGCGGGACCAATGAGCAGTTCTTC
CASSRASGTNEQFF
>-|TRBJ1-2|-|TRBV3-1/TRBV3-2
TGTGCCAGCAGCCAAGGGTCAGGGATTACCTACACCTTC
CASSQGSGITYTF
>-|TRBJ2-3|TRBD2|TRBV4-3
TGCGCCAGCAGCCTTTTAAGGCCCGGGACTAGCGGAACAGATACGCAGTATTTT
CASSLLRPGTSGTDTQYF